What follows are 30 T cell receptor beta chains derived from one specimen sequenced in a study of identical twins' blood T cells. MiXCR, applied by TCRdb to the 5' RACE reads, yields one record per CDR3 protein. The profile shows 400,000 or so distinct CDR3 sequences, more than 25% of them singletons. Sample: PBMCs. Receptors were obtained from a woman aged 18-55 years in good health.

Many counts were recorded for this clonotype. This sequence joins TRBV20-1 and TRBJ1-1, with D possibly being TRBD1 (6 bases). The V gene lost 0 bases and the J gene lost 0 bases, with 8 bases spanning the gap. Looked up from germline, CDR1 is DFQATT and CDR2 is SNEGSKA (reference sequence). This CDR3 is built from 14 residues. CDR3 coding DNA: TGCAGTGCTAGAGATCGACAGGTGAACACTGAAGCTTTCTTT. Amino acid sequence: CSARDRQVNTEAFF.

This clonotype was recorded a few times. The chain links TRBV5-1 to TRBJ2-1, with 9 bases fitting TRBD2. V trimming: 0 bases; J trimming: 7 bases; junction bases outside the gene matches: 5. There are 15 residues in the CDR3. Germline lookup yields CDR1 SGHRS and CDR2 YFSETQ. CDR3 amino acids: CASSLVLSGSNEQFF. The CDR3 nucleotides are TGCGCCAGCAGCTTGGTTCTTAGCGGGAGTAATGAGCAGTTCTTC.

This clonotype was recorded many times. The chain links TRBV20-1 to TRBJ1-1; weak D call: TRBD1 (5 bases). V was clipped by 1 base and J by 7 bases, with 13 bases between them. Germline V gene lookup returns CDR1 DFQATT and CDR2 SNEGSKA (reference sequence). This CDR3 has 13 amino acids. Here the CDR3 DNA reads TGCAGTGCTAGAGGGCAGGGTGATGTTGAAGCTTTCTTT. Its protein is CSARGQGDVEAFF.

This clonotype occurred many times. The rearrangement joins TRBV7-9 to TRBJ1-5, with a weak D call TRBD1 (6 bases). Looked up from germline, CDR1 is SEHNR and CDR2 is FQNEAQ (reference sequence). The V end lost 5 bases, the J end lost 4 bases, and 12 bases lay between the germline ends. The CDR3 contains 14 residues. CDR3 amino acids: CASSLSTGNQPQHF. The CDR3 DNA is TGTGCCAGCAGCCTATCAACAGGGAATCAGCCCCAGCATTTT.

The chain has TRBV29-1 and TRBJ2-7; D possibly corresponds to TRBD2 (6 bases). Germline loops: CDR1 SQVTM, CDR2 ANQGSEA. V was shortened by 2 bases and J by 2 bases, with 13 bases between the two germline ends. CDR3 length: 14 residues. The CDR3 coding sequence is TGCAGCGTTGAACTTGTCGGGACTCCCTACGAGCAGTACTTC. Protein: CSVELVGTPYEQYF.

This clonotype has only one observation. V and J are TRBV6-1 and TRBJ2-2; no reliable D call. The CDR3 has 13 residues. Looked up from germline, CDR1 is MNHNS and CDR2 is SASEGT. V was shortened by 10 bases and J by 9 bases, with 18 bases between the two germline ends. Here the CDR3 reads CATTEIGTRELFF. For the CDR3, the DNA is TGTGCCACCACGGAAATTGGAACCAGGGAGCTGTTTTTT.

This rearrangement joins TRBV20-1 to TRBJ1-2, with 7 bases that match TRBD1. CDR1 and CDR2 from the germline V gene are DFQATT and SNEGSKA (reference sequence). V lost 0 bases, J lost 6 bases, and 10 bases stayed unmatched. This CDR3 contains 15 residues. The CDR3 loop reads CSARDVTGRYHGYTF. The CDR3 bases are TGCAGTGCTAGAGATGTGACAGGGCGTTATCATGGCTACACCTTC.

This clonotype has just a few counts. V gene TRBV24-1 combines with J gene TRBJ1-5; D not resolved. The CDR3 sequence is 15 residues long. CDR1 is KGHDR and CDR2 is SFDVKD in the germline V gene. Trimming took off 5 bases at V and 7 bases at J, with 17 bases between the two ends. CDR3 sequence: CATSALGPAKQPQHF. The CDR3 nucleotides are TGTGCCACCAGTGCCCTGGGCCCGGCAAAGCAGCCCCAGCATTTT.

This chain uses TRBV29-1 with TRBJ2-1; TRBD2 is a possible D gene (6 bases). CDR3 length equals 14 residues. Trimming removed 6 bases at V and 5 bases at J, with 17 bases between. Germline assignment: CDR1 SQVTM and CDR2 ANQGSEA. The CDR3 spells CSVSRGSGHNEQFF. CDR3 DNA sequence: TGCAGCGTGAGCCGGGGTAGCGGCCACAATGAGCAGTTCTTC.

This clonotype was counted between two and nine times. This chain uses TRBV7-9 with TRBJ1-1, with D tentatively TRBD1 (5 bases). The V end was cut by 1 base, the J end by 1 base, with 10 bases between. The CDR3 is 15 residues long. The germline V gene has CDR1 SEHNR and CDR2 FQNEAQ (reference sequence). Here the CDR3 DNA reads TGTGCCAGCAGCTTAGGCCGGGGGAAGAACACTGAAGCTTTCTTT. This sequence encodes CASSLGRGKNTEAFF.

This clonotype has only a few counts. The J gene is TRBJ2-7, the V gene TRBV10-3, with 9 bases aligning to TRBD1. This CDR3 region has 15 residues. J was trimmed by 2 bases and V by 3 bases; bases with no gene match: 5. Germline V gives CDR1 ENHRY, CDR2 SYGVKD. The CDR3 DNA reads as TGTGCCATCAGTGACGGGACAGGGAGTACCTACGAGCAGTACTTC. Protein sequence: CAISDGTGSTYEQYF.

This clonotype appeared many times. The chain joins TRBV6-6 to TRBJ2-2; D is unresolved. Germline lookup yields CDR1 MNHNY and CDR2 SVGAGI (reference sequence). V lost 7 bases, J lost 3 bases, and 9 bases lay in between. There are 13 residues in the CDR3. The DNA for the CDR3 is TGTGCCAGCACCCAACTATACACCGGGGAGCTGTTTTTT. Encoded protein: CASTQLYTGELFF.

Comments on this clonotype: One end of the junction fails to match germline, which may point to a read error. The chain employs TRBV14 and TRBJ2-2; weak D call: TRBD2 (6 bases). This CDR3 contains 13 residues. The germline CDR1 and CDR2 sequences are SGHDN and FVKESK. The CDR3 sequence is CASSRILTGGLFF. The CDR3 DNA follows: TGTGCCAGCAGCCGAATCCTCACCGGGGGGCTGTTTTTT.

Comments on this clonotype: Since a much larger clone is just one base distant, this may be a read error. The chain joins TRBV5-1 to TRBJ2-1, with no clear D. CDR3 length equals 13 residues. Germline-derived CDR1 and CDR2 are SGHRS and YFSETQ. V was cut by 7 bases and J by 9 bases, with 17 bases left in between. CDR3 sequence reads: CASAISLGGEQFF. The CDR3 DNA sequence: TGCGCCAGCGCGATATCTTTAGGTGGTGAGCAGTTCTTC.

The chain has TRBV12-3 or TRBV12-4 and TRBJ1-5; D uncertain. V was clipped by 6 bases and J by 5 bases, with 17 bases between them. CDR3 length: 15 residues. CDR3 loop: CASSLSSVAHQPQHF. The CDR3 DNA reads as TGTGCCAGCAGCCTGTCCAGTGTGGCGCATCAGCCCCAGCATTTT.

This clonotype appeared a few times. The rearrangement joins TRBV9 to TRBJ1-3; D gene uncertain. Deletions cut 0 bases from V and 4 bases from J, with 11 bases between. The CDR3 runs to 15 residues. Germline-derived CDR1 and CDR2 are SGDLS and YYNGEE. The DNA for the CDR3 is TGTGCCAGCAGCGTAGCTTTTTCGAACGGAAACACCATATATTTT. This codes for CASSVAFSNGNTIYF. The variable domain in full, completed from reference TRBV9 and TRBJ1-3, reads DSGVTQTPKHLITATGQRVTLRCSPRSGDLSVYWYQQSLDQGLQFLIQYYNGEERAKGNILERFSAQQFPDLHSELNLSSLELGDSALYFCASSVAFSNGNTIYFGEGSWLTVV.

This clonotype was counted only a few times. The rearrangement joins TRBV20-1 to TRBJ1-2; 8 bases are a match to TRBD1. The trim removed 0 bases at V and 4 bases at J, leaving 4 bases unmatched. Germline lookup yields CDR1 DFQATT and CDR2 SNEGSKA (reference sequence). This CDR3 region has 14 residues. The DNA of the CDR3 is TGCAGTGCTAGAGATTCAGGGGGCGGCTATGGCTACACCTTC. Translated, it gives CSARDSGGGYGYTF.

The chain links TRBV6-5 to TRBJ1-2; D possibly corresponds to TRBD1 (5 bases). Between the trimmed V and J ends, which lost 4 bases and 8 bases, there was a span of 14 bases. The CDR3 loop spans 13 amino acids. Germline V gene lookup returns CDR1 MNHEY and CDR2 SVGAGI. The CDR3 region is CASSWGPGFGYTF. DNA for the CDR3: TGTGCCAGCAGTTGGGGCCCAGGTTTCGGCTACACCTTC.

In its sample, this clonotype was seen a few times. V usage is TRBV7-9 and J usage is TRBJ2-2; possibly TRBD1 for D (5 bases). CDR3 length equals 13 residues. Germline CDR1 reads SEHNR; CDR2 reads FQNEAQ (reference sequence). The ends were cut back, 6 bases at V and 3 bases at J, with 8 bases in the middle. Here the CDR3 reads CASSSTDTGELFF. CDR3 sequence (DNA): TGTGCCAGCAGTTCGACAGACACCGGGGAGCTGTTTTTT.

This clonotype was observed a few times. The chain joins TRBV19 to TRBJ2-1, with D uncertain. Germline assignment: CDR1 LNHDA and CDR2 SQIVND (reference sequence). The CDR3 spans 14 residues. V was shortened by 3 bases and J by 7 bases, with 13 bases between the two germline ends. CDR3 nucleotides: TGTGCCAGTAGTATCGGTCAGATGCGTAATGAGCAGTTCTTC. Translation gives CASSIGQMRNEQFF.

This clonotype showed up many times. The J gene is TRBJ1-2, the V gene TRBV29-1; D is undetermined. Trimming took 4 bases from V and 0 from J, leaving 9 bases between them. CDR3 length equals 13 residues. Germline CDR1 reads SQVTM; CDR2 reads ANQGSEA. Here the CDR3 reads CSVGQDSNYGYTF. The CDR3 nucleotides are TGCAGCGTTGGCCAGGACTCTAACTATGGCTACACCTTC. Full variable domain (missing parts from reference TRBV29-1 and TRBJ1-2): SAVISQKPSRDICQRGTSLTIQCQVDSQVTMMFWYRQQPGQSLTLIATANQGSEATYESGFVIDKFPISRPNLTFSTLTVSNMSPEDSSIYLCSVGQDSNYGYTFGSGTRLTVV.

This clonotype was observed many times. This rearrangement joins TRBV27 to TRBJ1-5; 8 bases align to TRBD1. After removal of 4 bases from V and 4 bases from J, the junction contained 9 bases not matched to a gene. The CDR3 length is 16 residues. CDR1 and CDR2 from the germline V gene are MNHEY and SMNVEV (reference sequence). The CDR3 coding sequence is TGTGCCAGCAGTTCCCTAGACAGGGGAGTAAATCAGCCCCAGCATTTT. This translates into CASSSLDRGVNQPQHF.

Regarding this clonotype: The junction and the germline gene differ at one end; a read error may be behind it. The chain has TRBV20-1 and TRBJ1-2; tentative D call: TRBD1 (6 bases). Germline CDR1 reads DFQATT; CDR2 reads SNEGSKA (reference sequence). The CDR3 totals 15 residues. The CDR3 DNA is TGCAGTGCTCGTGTCGCGGTCACCTACGAGGGGGGCTGCACCTTC. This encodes CSARVAVTYEGGCTF.

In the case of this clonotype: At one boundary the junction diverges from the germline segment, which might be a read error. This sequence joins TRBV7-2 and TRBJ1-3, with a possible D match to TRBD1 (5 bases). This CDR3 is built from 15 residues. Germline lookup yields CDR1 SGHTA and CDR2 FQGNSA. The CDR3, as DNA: TGTGCCAGCAGCCCGGACACTTCCTCTGGAGACACCATATATTTT. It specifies CASSPDTSSGDTIYF.

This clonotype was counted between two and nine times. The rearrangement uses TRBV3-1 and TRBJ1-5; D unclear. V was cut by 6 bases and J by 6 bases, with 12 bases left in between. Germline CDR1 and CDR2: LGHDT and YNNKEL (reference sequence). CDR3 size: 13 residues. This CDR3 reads CASSSSVFQPQHF. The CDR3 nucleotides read TGTGCCAGCAGTTCTAGCGTGTTTCAGCCCCAGCATTTT.

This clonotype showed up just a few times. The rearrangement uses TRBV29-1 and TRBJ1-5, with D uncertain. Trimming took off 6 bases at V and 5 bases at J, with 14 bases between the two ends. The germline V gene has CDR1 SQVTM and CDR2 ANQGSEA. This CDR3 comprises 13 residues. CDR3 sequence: CSVSNGPDQPQHF. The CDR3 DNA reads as TGCAGCGTCTCCAACGGGCCCGATCAGCCCCAGCATTTT. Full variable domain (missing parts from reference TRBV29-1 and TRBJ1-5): SAVISQKPSRDICQRGTSLTIQCQVDSQVTMMFWYRQQPGQSLTLIATANQGSEATYESGFVIDKFPISRPNLTFSTLTVSNMSPEDSSIYLCSVSNGPDQPQHFGDGTRLSIL.

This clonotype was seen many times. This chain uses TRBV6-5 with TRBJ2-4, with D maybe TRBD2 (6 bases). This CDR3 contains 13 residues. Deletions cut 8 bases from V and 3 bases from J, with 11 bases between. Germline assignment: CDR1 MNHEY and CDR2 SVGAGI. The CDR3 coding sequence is TGTGCCAGCGGGACTCACGGCAAAAACATTCAGTACTTC. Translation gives CASGTHGKNIQYF.

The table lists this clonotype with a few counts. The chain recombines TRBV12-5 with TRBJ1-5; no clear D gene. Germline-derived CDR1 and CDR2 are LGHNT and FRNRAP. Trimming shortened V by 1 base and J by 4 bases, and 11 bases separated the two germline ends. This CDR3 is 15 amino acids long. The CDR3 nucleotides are TGTGCTAGTGGTTTGGGGGATAGGTGGAATCAGCCCCAGCATTTT. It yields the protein CASGLGDRWNQPQHF. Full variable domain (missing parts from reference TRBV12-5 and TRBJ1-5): DARVTQTPRHKVTEMGQEVTMRCQPILGHNTVFWYRQTMMQGLELLAYFRNRAPLDDSGMPKDRFSAEMPDATLATLKIQPSEPRDSAVYFCASGLGDRWNQPQHFGDGTRLSIL.

CDR3 in DNA: TGTGCCAGCAGCCTTCCTCCCGGGGAGCTGTTTTTT. This gives the protein CASSLPPGELFF. The chain combines TRBV3-1 with TRBJ2-2, with D unclear. This CDR3 has 12 amino acids. Germline loops: CDR1 LGHDT, CDR2 YNNKEL (reference sequence). The V end was cut by 4 bases, the J end by 6 bases, with 6 bases between.

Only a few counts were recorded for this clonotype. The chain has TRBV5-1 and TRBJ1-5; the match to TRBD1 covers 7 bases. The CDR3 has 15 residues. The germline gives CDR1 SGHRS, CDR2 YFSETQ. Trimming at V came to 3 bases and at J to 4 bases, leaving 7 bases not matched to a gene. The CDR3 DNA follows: TGCGCCAGCAGCTGGGGGACAGACGCGAATCAGCCCCAGCATTTT. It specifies CASSWGTDANQPQHF.